This TCR beta chain was obtained from a study of cytomegalovirus exposure and HLA in healthy donors. Study observations and caveats: Some TCR beta chains (roughly 150 of them) were listed as cytomegalovirus-associated. In a later analysis, across HLA loci, associated TCR counts were highest for DRB1, lowest for HLA-C. There were some public TCRs occurring in many donors, but most TCR sequences were rare.

For this clone: Its target is unknown.

Both 60 Vbeta primers and 13 Jbeta primers went into the PCR. Repertoires were generated with immunoSEQ multiplex PCR, while TCRdb's copy carries only in-frame clones and drops some. The sample lists 150,000 to 200,000 clones, approximately 82% occurring once. V shed 2 bases and J shed 0 bases, with 5 bases lying between them. Germline assignment: CDR1 LGHNA and CDR2 YSLEER. This CDR3 has 13 residues. This TCR derives from a male donor in good health and CMV-seropositive. This chain uses TRBV4-3 with TRBJ2-7; D ambiguous. Source material: PBMCs. As DNA, the CDR3 is TGCGCCAGCAGCCAACAGGCCTCCTACGAGCAGTACTTC. It specifies CASSQQASYEQYF.